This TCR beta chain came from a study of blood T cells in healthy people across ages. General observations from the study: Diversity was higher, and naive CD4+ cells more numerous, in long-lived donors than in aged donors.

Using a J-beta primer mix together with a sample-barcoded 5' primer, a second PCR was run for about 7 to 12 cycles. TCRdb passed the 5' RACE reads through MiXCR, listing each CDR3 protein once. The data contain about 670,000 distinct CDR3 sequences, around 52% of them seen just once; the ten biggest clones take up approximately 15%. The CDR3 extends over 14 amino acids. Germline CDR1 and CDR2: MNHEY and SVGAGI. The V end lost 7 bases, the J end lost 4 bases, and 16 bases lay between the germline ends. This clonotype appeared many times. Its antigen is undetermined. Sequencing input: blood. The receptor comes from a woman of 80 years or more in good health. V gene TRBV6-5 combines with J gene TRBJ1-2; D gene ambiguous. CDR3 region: CASIEGAGSYGYTF. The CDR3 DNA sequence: TGTGCCAGCATCGAGGGAGCGGGATCCTATGGCTACACCTTC.